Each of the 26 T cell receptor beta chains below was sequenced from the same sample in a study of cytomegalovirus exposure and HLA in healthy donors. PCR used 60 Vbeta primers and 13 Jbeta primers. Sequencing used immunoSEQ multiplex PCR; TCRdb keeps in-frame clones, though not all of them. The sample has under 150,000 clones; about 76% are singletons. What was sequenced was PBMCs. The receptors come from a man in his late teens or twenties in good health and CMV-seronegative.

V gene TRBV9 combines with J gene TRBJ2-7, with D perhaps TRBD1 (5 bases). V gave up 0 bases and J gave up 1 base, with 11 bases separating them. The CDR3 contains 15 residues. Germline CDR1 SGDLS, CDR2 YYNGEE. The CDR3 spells CASSVGGDFSYEQYF. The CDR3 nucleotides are TGTGCCAGCAGCGTAGGGGGCGACTTTTCCTACGAGCAGTACTTC.

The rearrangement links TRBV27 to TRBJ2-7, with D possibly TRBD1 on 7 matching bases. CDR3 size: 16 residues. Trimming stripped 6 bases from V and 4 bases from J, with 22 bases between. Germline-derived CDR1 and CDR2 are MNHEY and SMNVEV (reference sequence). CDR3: CASRPRDSLLSYEQYF. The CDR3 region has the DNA TGTGCCAGCAGACCGCGGGACAGCTTGCTCTCGTACGAGCAGTACTTC.

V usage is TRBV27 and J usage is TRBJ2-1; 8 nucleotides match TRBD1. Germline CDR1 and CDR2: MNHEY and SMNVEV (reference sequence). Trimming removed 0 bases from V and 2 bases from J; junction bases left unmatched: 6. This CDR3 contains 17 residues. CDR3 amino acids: CASSLSDRDRPYNEQFF. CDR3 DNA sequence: TGTGCCAGCAGTTTATCGGATCGGGACAGGCCCTACAATGAGCAGTTCTTC.

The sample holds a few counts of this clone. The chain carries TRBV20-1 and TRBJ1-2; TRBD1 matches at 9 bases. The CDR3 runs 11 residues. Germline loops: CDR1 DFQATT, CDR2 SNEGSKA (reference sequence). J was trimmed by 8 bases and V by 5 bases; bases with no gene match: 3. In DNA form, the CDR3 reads TGCAGTGCTCCACAGGGGGCCGGCTACACCTTC. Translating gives CSAPQGAGYTF.

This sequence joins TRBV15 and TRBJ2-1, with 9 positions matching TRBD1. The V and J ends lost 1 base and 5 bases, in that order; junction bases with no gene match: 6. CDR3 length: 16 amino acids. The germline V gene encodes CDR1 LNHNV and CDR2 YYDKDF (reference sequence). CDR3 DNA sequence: TGTGCCACCAGCAGAGGCTCGGGACAGGGCAACAATGAGCAGTTCTTC. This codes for CATSRGSGQGNNEQFF.

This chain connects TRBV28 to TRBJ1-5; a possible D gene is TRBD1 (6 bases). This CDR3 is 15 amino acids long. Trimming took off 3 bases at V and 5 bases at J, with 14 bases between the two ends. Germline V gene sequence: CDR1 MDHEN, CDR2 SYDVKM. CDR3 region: CASSFGRGVDQPQHF. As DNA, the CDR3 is TGTGCCAGCAGTTTTGGCAGGGGTGTGGATCAGCCCCAGCATTTT.

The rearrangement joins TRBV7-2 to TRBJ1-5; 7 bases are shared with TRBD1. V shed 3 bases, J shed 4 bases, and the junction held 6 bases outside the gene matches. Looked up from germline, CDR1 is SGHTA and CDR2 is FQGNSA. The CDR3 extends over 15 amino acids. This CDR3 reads CASSFRDRTNQPQHF. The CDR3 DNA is TGTGCCAGCAGCTTCAGGGACAGAACTAATCAGCCCCAGCATTTT.

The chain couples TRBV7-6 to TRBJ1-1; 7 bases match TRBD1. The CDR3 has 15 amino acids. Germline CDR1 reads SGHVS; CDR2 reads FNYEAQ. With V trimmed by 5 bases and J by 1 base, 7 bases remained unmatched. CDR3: CASSDPGTENTEAFF. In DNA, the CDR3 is TGTGCCAGCAGCGACCCGGGGACAGAGAACACTGAAGCTTTCTTT.

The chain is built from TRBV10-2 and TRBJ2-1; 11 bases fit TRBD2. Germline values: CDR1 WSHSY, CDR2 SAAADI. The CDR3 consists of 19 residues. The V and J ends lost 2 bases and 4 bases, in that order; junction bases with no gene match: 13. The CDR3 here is CASSEPYRLAGSHYNEQFF. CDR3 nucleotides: TGCGCCAGCAGTGAGCCGTACCGACTAGCGGGGTCCCATTACAATGAGCAGTTCTTC.

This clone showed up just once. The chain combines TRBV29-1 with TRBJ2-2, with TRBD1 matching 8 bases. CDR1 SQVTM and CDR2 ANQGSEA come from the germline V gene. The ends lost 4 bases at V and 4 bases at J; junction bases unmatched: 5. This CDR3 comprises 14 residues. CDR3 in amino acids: CSVGQGRSTGELFF. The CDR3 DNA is TGCAGCGTTGGACAGGGGAGAAGCACCGGGGAGCTGTTTTTT.

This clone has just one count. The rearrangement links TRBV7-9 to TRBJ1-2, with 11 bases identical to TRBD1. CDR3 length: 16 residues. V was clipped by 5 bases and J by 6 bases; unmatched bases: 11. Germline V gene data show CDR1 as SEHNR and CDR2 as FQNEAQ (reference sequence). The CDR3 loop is CASSPMDRGRGNGYTF. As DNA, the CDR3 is TGTGCCAGCAGCCCGATGGACAGGGGGCGCGGTAATGGCTACACCTTC. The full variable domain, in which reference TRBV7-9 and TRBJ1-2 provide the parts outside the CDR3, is DTGVSQNPRHKITKRGQNVTFRCDPISEHNRLYWYRQTLGQGPEFLTYFQNEAQLEKSRLLSDRFSAERPKGSFSTLEIQRTEQGDSAMYLCASSPMDRGRGNGYTFGSGTRLTVV.

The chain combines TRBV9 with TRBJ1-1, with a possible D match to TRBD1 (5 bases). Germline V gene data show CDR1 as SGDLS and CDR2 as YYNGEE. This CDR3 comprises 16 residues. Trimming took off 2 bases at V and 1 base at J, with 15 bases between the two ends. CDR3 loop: CASSVGGGRSNTEAFF. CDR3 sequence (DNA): TGTGCCAGCAGCGTGGGTGGGGGGAGATCGAACACTGAAGCTTTCTTT.

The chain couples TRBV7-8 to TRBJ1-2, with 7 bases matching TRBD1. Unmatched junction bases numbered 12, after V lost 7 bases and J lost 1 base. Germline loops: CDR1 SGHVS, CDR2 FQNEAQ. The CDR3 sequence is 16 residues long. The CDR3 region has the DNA TGTGCCAGCACCCCGCGGGGACAGAAATATAACTATGGCTACACCTTC. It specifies CASTPRGQKYNYGYTF.

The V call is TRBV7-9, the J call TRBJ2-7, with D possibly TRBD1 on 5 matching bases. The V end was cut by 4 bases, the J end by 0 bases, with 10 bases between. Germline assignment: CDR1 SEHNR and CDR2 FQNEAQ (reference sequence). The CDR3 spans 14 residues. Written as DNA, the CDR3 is TGTGCCAGCAGCTCGAGACAGAGCTCCTACGAGCAGTACTTC. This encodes CASSSRQSSYEQYF. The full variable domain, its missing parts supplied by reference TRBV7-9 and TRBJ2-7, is DTGVSQNPRHKITKRGQNVTFRCDPISEHNRLYWYRQTLGQGPEFLTYFQNEAQLEKSRLLSDRFSAERPKGSFSTLEIQRTEQGDSAMYLCASSSRQSSYEQYFGPGTRLTVT.

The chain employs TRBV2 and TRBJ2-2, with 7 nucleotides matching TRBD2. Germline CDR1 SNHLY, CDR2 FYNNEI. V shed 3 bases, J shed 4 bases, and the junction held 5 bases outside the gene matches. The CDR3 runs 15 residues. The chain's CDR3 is CASSDGGRATGELFF. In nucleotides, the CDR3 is TGTGCCAGCAGTGATGGGGGGAGGGCCACCGGGGAGCTGTTTTTT. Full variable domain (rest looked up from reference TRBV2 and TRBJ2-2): EPEVTQTPSHQVTQMGQEVILRCVPISNHLYFYWYRQILGQKVEFLVSFYNNEISEKSEIFDDQFSVERPDGSNFTLKIRSTKLEDSAMYFCASSDGGRATGELFFGEGSRLTVL.

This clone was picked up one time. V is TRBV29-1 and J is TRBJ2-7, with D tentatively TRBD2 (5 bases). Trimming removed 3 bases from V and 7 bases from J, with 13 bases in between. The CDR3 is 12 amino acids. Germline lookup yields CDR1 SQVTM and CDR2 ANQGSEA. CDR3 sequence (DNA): TGCAGCGTTGACGGACTGAACAAGGAGCAGTACTTC. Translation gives CSVDGLNKEQYF.

The CDR3 nucleotides read TGCGCCAGCAGCCCCGCGACAGGGGGCTGGTTGGACTATGGCTACACCTTC. Residues: CASSPATGGWLDYGYTF. V and J are TRBV4-3 and TRBJ1-2, with 10 bases that match TRBD1. The CDR3 is made up of 17 amino acids. Trimming took 4 bases from V and 3 from J; bases not matched to a gene: 11. The germline gives CDR1 LGHNA, CDR2 YSLEER.

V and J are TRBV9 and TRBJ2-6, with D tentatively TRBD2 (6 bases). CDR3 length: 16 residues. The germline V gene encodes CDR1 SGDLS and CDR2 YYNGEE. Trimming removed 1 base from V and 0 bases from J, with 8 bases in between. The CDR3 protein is CASSVLTSSGANVLTF. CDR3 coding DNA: TGTGCCAGCAGCGTACTGACTAGCTCTGGGGCCAACGTCCTGACTTTC.

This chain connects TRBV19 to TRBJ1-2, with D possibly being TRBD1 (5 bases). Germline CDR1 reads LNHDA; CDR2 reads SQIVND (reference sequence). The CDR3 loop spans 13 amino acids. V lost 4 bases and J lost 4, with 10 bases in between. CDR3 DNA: TGTGCCAGTAGTAGGCAGACAGTCTATGGCTACACCTTC. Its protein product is CASSRQTVYGYTF.

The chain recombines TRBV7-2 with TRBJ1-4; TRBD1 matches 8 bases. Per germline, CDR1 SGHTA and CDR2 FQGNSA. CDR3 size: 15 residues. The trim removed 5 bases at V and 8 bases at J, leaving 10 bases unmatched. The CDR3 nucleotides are TGTGCCAGCAGCGTTGGGACAGGACGCAGGGAAAAACTGTTTTTT. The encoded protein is CASSVGTGRREKLFF.

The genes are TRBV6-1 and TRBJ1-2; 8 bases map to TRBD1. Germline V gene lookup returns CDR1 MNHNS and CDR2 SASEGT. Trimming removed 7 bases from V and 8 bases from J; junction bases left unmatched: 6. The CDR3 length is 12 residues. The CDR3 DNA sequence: TGTGCCAGCACGGACAGGGTGGAGGGCTACACCTTC. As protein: CASTDRVEGYTF.

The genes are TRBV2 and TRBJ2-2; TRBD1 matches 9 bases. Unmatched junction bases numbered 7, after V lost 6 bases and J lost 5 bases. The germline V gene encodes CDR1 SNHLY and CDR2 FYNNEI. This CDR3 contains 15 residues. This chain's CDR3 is CASRVRTGATGELFF. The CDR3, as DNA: TGTGCCAGCAGGGTCCGGACAGGGGCAACCGGGGAGCTGTTTTTT.

The CDR3: CASSRRGSNQPQHF. CDR3 bases: TGTGCCAGCAGCCGACGGGGAAGCAATCAGCCCCAGCATTTT. V gene TRBV7-2 combines with J gene TRBJ1-5; D is unresolved. This CDR3 contains 14 residues. Between the trimmed V and J ends, which lost 5 bases and 1 base, there was a span of 9 bases. CDR1 and CDR2 from the germline V gene are SGHTA and FQGNSA.

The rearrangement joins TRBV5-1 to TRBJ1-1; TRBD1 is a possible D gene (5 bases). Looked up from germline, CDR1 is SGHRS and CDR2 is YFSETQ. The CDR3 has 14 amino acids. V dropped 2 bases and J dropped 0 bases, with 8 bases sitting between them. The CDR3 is CASSFKGLNTEAFF. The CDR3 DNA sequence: TGCGCCAGCAGCTTTAAGGGGCTGAACACTGAAGCTTTCTTT.

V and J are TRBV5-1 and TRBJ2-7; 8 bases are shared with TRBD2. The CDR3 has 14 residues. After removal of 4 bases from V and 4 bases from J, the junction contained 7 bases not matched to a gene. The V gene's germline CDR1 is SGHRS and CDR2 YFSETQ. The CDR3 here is CASSGGGGRYEQYF. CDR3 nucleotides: TGCGCCAGCAGCGGCGGCGGGGGGAGGTACGAGCAGTACTTC.

CDR3: CASSPTGSSNQPQHF. CDR3 coding DNA: TGTGCCAGCAGCCCGACGGGTAGCAGCAATCAGCCCCAGCATTTT. The V and J genes are TRBV7-9 and TRBJ1-5; D is uncertain. Germline-derived CDR1 and CDR2 are SEHNR and FQNEAQ (reference sequence). CDR3 size: 15 residues. V was cut by 5 bases and J by 1 base, with 12 bases left in between.